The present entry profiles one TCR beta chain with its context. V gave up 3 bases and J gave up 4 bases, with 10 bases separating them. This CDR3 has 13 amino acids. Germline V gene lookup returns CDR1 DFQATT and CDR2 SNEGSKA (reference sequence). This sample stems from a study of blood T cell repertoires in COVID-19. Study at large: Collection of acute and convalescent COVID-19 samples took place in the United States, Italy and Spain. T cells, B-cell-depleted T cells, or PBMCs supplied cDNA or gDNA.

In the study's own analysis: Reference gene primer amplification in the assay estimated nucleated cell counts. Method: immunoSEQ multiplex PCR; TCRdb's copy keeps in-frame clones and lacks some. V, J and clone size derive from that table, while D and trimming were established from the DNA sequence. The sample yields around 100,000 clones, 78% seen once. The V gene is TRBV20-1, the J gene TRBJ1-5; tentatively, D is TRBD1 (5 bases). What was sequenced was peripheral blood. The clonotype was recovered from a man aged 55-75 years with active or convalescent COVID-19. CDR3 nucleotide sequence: TGCAGTGCTAGTATGACAGCTAATCAGCCCCAGCATTTT. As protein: CSASMTANQPQHF.